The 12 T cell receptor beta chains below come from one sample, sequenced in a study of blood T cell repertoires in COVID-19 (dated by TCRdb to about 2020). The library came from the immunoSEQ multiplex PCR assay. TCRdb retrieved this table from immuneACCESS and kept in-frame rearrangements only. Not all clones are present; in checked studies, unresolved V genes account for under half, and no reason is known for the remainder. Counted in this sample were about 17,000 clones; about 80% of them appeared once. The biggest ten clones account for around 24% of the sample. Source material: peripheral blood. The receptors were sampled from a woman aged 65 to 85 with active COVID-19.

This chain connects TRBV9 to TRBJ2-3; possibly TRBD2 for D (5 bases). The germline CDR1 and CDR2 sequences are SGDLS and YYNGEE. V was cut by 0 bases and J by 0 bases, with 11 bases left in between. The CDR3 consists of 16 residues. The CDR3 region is CASSVAAEVSTDTQYF. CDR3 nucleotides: TGTGCCAGCAGCGTAGCAGCGGAGGTTAGCACAGATACGCAGTATTTT.

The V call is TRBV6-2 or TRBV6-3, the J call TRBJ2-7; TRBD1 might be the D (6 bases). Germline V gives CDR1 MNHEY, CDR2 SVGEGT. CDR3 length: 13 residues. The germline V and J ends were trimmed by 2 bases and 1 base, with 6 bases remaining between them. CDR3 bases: TGTGCCAGCAGTTACCAGGGGTCCTACGAGCAGTACTTC. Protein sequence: CASSYQGSYEQYF.

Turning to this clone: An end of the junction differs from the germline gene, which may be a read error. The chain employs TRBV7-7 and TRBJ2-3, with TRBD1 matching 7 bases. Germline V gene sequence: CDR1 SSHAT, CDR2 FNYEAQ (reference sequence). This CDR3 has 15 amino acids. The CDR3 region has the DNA TGTGCTAGCAGCTTAGGGACAGTCGACACAGATACGCAGTATTTT. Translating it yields CASSLGTVDTDTQYF.

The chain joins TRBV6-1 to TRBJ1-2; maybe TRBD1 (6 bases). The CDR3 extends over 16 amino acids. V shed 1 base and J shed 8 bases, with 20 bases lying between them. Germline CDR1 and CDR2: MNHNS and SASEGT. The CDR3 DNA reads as TGTGCCAGCAGTGAAGGGACAGCGCCCGGGGGGAACGGCTACACCTTC. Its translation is CASSEGTAPGGNGYTF.

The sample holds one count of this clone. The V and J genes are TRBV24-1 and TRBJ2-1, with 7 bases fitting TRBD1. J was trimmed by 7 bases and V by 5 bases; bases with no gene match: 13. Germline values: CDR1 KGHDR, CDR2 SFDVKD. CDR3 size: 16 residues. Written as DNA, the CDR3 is TGTGCCACCAGTGTAGGCGTCGGGACAGTAAAAAATGAGCAGTTCTTC. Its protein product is CATSVGVGTVKNEQFF.

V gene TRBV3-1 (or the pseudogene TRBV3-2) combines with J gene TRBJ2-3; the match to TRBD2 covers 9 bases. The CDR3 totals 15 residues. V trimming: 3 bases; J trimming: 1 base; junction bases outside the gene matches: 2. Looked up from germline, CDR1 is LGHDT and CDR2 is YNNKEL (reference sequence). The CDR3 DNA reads TGTGCCAGCAGCCACCTAGCGGGGCGCACAGATACGCAGTATTTT. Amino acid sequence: CASSHLAGRTDTQYF.

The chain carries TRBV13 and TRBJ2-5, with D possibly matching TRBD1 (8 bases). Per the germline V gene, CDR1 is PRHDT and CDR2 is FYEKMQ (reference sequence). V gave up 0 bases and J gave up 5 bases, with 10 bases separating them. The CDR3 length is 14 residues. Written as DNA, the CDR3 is TGTGCCAGCAGCTTAGGACAGGGGGGGGAGACCCAGTACTTC. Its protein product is CASSLGQGGETQYF. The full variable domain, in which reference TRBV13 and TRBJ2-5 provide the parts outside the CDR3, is AAGVIQSPRHLIKEKRETATLKCYPIPRHDTVYWYQQGPGQDPQFLISFYEKMQSDKGSIPDRFSAQQFSDYHSELNMSSLELGDSALYFCASSLGQGGETQYFGPGTRLLVL.

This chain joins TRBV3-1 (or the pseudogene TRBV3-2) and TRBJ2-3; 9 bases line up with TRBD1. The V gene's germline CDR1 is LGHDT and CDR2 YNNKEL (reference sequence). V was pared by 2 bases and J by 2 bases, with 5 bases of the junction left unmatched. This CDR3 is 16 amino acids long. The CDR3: CASSQPGQGITDTQYF. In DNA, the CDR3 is TGTGCCAGCAGCCAACCGGGACAGGGAATCACAGATACGCAGTATTTT.

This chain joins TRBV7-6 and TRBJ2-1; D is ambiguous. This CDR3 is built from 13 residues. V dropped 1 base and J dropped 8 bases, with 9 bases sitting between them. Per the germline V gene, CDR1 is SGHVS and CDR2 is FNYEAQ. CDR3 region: CASSLETADEQFF. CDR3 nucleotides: TGTGCCAGCAGCTTAGAGACGGCGGATGAGCAGTTCTTC.

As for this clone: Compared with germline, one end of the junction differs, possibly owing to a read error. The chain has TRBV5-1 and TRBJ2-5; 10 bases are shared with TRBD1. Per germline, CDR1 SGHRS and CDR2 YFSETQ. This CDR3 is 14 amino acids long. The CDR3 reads CASTLGQGQEAQYF. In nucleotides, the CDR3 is TGCGCCAGTACCCTGGGACAGGGGCAAGAGGCCCAGTACTTC.

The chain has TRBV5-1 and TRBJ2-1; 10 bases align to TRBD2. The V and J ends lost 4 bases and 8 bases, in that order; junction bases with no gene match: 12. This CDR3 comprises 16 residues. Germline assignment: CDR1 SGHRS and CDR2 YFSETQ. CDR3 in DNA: TGCGCCAGCAGCCGGGTTAGCGGGAGGTCTTTTGATGAGCAGTTCTTC. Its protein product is CASSRVSGRSFDEQFF.

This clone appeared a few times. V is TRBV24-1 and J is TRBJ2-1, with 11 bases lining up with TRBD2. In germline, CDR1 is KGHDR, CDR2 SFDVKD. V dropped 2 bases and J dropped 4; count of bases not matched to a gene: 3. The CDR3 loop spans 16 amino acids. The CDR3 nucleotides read TGTGCCACCAGTGATTCTTGGACTAGCGGGTACAATGAGCAGTTCTTC. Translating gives CATSDSWTSGYNEQFF.